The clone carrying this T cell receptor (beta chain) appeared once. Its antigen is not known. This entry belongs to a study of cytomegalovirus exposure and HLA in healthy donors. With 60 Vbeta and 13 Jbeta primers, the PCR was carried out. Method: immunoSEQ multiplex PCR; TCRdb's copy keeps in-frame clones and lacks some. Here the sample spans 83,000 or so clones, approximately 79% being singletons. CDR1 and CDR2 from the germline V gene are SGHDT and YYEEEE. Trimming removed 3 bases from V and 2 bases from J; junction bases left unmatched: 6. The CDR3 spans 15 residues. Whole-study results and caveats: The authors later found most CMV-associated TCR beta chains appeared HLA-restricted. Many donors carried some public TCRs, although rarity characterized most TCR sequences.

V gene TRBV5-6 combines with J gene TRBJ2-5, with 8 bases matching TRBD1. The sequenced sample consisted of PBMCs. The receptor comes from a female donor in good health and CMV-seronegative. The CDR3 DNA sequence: TGTGCCAGCAGCTCCCGGACAGGGCGGCAAGAGACCCAGTACTTC. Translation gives CASSSRTGRQETQYF.